Shown below are 29 T cell receptor beta chains from a single sample sequenced in a study of cytomegalovirus exposure and HLA in healthy donors. Only in-frame clones appear in the TCRdb table, and some are missing; sequencing was by immunoSEQ multiplex PCR. The table shows more than 45,000 clones, with 89% occurring only once. The sample consisted of PBMCs. Receptors originate from a woman under 30 in good health and CMV-seronegative.

V and J are TRBV6-1 and TRBJ2-5, with 8 bases fitting TRBD2. CDR3 length equals 14 residues. V trimming: 5 bases; J trimming: 4 bases; junction bases outside the gene matches: 6. Germline V gives CDR1 MNHNS, CDR2 SASEGT. CDR3 coding DNA: TGTGCCAGCAGTATAGCGCGGGGGGTAGAGACCCAGTACTTC. Its protein is CASSIARGVETQYF.

V is TRBV6-6 and J is TRBJ1-1; no clear D gene. The CDR3 totals 13 residues. Trimming stripped 8 bases from V and 1 base from J, with 11 bases between. Per germline, CDR1 MNHNY and CDR2 SVGAGI (reference sequence). The CDR3 protein is CASQTGGNTEAFF. DNA for the CDR3: TGTGCCAGCCAAACGGGAGGGAACACTGAAGCTTTCTTT.

The sample holds one count of this clone. As DNA, the CDR3 is TGTGCCACCAGCAGAAGGACAGGTCTTTACAATGAGCAGTTCTTC. Its protein product is CATSRRTGLYNEQFF. The chain combines TRBV15 with TRBJ2-1, with TRBD1 matching over 7 bases. Germline CDR1 is LNHNV and CDR2 is YYDKDF (reference sequence). V was pared by 2 bases and J by 4 bases, with 5 bases of the junction left unmatched. The CDR3 runs to 15 residues.

The chain employs TRBV5-4 and TRBJ2-3; TRBD2 aligns across 10 bases. Germline V CDR1 and CDR2: SGHNT, YYREEE (reference sequence). The CDR3 is made up of 16 amino acids. V lost 1 base to trimming and J lost 0 bases; unmatched junction nucleotides: 2. Written as DNA, the CDR3 is TGTGCCAGCAGCTTGACTAGCGGGGCTAGCACAGATACGCAGTATTTT. It is translated as CASSLTSGASTDTQYF.

The CDR3: CASSPTYSPLHF. The CDR3 coding sequence is TGTGCCAGCAGCCCTACCTATTCACCCCTCCACTTT. The chain links TRBV6-5 to TRBJ1-6; no clear D gene. CDR1 is MNHEY, CDR2 SVGAGI, per germline. The CDR3 sequence is 12 residues long. V was cut by 6 bases and J by 8 bases, with 8 bases left in between.

This clone was observed a single time. This rearrangement joins TRBV19 to TRBJ2-5; D possibly corresponds to TRBD2 (6 bases). CDR1 is LNHDA and CDR2 is SQIVND in the germline V gene (reference sequence). The CDR3 is made up of 14 amino acids. Trimming pared 6 bases from V and 1 base from J, leaving 12 bases between. This chain's CDR3 is CASSWGEAQETQYF. DNA for the CDR3: TGTGCCAGTAGCTGGGGGGAGGCCCAAGAGACCCAGTACTTC. Using reference TRBV19 and TRBJ2-5 for the parts outside the CDR3, the full variable domain is DGGITQSPKYLFRKEGQNVTLSCEQNLNHDAMYWYRQDPGQGLRLIYYSQIVNDFQKGDIAEGYSVSREKKESFPLTVTSAQKNPTAFYLCASSWGEAQETQYFGPGTRLLVL.

The chain employs TRBV2 and TRBJ2-7; TRBD2 aligns across 8 bases. Trimming removed 6 bases from V and 12 bases from J; junction bases left unmatched: 16. This CDR3 has 14 amino acids. Germline CDR1 reads SNHLY; CDR2 reads FYNNEI. CDR3 sequence: CASRSYSGVGEGYF. CDR3 DNA sequence: TGTGCCAGCAGATCTTATAGCGGGGTAGGGGAGGGGTACTTC.

This chain joins TRBV14 and TRBJ2-5, with D uncertain. Germline values: CDR1 SGHDN, CDR2 FVKESK. Trimming shortened V by 2 bases and J by 4 bases, and 8 bases separated the two germline ends. The CDR3 is 13 amino acids. The CDR3 DNA reads as TGTGCCAGCAGCCAACAGGTTCGAGAGACCCAGTACTTC. Its protein is CASSQQVRETQYF.

The CDR3 coding sequence is TGTGCCAGCAGCCCCGGTCTAGCGGGGGGTAGGGATGAGCAGTTCTTC. This encodes CASSPGLAGGRDEQFF. The rearrangement uses TRBV7-2 and TRBJ2-1; 11 bases map to TRBD2. From germline, CDR1 is SGHTA and CDR2 FQGNSA. The ends lost 5 bases at V and 8 bases at J; junction bases unmatched: 11. The CDR3 sequence is 16 residues long.

V usage is TRBV2 and J usage is TRBJ1-1; no reliable D call. Trimming shortened V by 1 base and J by 5 bases, and 5 bases separated the two germline ends. The CDR3 consists of 12 residues. The germline gives CDR1 SNHLY, CDR2 FYNNEI. As DNA, the CDR3 is TGTGCCAGCAGTGAAGTACAGACTGAAGCTTTCTTT. Translation gives CASSEVQTEAFF.

J is TRBJ2-7 and V is TRBV2; D is perhaps TRBD1 (6 bases). Trimming took off 6 bases at V and 0 bases at J, with 9 bases between the two ends. There are 13 residues in the CDR3. CDR1 and CDR2 (germline): SNHLY, FYNNEI. Here the CDR3 reads CASRDRASYEQYF. The DNA of the CDR3 is TGTGCCAGCAGGGACAGAGCCTCCTACGAGCAGTACTTC.

CDR3 bases: TGTGCCAGCAGCGTAGGATCCGGAGCGGGAGACTCCTACGAGCAGTACTTC. It specifies CASSVGSGAGDSYEQYF. The genes are TRBV9 and TRBJ2-7, with 8 bases fitting TRBD2. Per germline, CDR1 SGDLS and CDR2 YYNGEE. CDR3 length: 17 amino acids. V lost 0 bases and J lost 0; bases outside the gene matches: 8.

The chain is built from TRBV29-1 and TRBJ2-7, with D possibly matching TRBD2 (5 bases). This CDR3 has 11 amino acids. V dropped 7 bases and J dropped 7 bases, with 14 bases sitting between them. CDR1 is SQVTM and CDR2 is ANQGSEA in the germline V gene. CDR3 nucleotides: TGCAGCGGCGGAGGTTTGGGGGAGCAGTACTTC. Amino acids: CSGGGLGEQYF.

V is TRBV19 and J is TRBJ1-2, with D possibly TRBD1 on 6 matching bases. The CDR3 consists of 15 residues. Trimming cost V 4 bases and J 3 bases, with 15 bases left between them. Looked up from germline, CDR1 is LNHDA and CDR2 is SQIVND (reference sequence). CDR3 in DNA: TGTGCCAGTAGTACTTCGCCAGGGGCGGACTATGGCTACACCTTC. It codes for CASSTSPGADYGYTF.

The V and J genes are TRBV2 and TRBJ1-1; perhaps TRBD1 as D (6 bases). The CDR3 runs 12 residues. V gave up 7 bases and J gave up 8 bases, with 14 bases separating them. The germline V gene encodes CDR1 SNHLY and CDR2 FYNNEI. Written as DNA, the CDR3 is TGTGCCAGCACCGGACAGAGCAAAGAAGCTTTCTTT. Translating gives CASTGQSKEAFF. The whole variable domain, filled in from reference TRBV2 and TRBJ1-1, reads EPEVTQTPSHQVTQMGQEVILRCVPISNHLYFYWYRQILGQKVEFLVSFYNNEISEKSEIFDDQFSVERPDGSNFTLKIRSTKLEDSAMYFCASTGQSKEAFFGQGTRLTVV.

The chain links TRBV6-6 to TRBJ1-3; tentative D call: TRBD1 (6 bases). V lost 2 bases and J lost 2, with 7 bases in between. Germline V CDR1 and CDR2: MNHNY, SVGAGI (reference sequence). The length of the CDR3 is 14 residues. The CDR3 sequence: CASSYGTTGNTIYF. Written as DNA, the CDR3 is TGTGCCAGCAGTTACGGGACAACTGGAAACACCATATATTTT.

This chain connects TRBV11-3 to TRBJ2-2, with 10 bases aligning to TRBD2. CDR1 and CDR2 from the germline V gene are SGHNT and YENEEA. The CDR3 is made up of 16 amino acids. V was pared by 3 bases and J by 2 bases, with 3 bases of the junction left unmatched. The CDR3 reads CASSFGLAENTGELFF. CDR3 bases: TGTGCCAGCAGCTTTGGACTAGCGGAAAACACCGGGGAGCTGTTTTTT.

The genes are TRBV11-2 and TRBJ2-5; 7 bases agree with TRBD1. Trimming took 4 bases from V and 4 from J; bases not matched to a gene: 3. The V gene's germline CDR1 is SGHAT and CDR2 FQNNGV. This CDR3 has 13 amino acids. The CDR3 nucleotides are TGTGCCAGCAGCTCCGACAGGGCAGAGACCCAGTACTTC. It specifies CASSSDRAETQYF.

The rearrangement links TRBV5-6 to TRBJ2-7; D gene ambiguous. Trimming took off 0 bases at V and 2 bases at J, with 3 bases between the two ends. Germline CDR1 reads SGHDT; CDR2 reads YYEEEE. The CDR3 spans 12 residues. The CDR3 coding sequence is TGTGCCAGCAGCTTGGCCACCTACGAGCAGTACTTC. This translates into CASSLATYEQYF.

The table lists this clone with a few counts. The rearrangement joins TRBV11-2 to TRBJ1-2; D is unclear. CDR1 is SGHAT, CDR2 FQNNGV, per germline. V lost 4 bases to trimming and J lost 8 bases, with 14 bases between them. This CDR3 comprises 13 residues. The CDR3 spells CASSSLGPRGYTF. The CDR3 DNA follows: TGTGCCAGCAGCTCCCTGGGCCCACGAGGCTACACCTTC.

This chain links TRBV6-5 with TRBJ1-3; D gene ambiguous. The CDR3 has 15 residues. V lost 4 bases and J 0 bases, leaving 10 bases between the germline ends. Germline V gene sequence: CDR1 MNHEY, CDR2 SVGAGI. CDR3 DNA: TGTGCCAGCAGTTTGGGAGGCCTCTCTGGAAACACCATATATTTT. Translating gives CASSLGGLSGNTIYF.

This chain joins TRBV5-1 and TRBJ1-5; perhaps TRBD1 as D (5 bases). Germline-derived CDR1 and CDR2 are SGHRS and YFSETQ. The CDR3 runs to 15 residues. With 0 bases removed from V and 1 base from J, the gap between germline ends came to 8 bases. CDR3 sequence reads: CASSLGAGSNQPQHF. CDR3 DNA sequence: TGCGCCAGCAGCTTGGGTGCAGGGAGCAATCAGCCCCAGCATTTT.

This clone was picked up one time. The genes are TRBV5-6 and TRBJ2-7, with TRBD1 matching 10 bases. Germline lookup yields CDR1 SGHDT and CDR2 YYEEEE. The CDR3 is 15 amino acids. Trimming removed 3 bases from V and 2 bases from J; junction bases left unmatched: 5. The CDR3 bases are TGTGCCAGCAGCTGGGGACAGGGGATAACCTACGAGCAGTACTTC. Amino acid sequence: CASSWGQGITYEQYF.

DNA for the CDR3: TGTGCCAGCAGAGGACAGGTTGGATTCAATCAGCCCCAGCATTTT. Translated: CASRGQVGFNQPQHF. The chain carries TRBV6-1 and TRBJ1-5; 7 bases map to TRBD1. Trimming removed 6 bases from V and 3 bases from J; junction bases left unmatched: 8. CDR3 length: 15 amino acids. CDR1 MNHNS and CDR2 SASEGT come from the germline V gene.

The chain carries TRBV5-4 and TRBJ2-1, with D possibly being TRBD2 (6 bases). The V gene lost 0 bases and the J gene lost 3 bases, with 19 bases spanning the gap. CDR3 length: 18 residues. Germline CDR1 and CDR2: SGHNT and YYREEE (reference sequence). DNA for the CDR3: TGTGCCAGCAGCTTGGGCGGAATTGGAGGGCTCATCTACAATGAGCAGTTCTTC. Its translation is CASSLGGIGGLIYNEQFF.

The J gene is TRBJ1-2, the V gene TRBV7-8; 8 bases match TRBD1. The CDR3 runs to 14 residues. Trimming took 5 bases from V and 4 from J; bases not matched to a gene: 6. Germline CDR1 and CDR2: SGHVS and FQNEAQ. The CDR3 nucleotides are TGTGCCAGCAGCCACCGGGACAGGTTCTATGGCTACACCTTC. Amino acids: CASSHRDRFYGYTF. Together with reference TRBV7-8 and TRBJ1-2, the CDR3 gives the full variable domain: GAGVSQSPRYKVAKRGQDVALRCDPISGHVSLFWYQQALGQGPEFLTYFQNEAQLDKSGLPSDRFFAERPEGSVSTLKIQRTQQEDSAVYLCASSHRDRFYGYTFGSGTRLTVV.

The rearrangement links TRBV6-1 to TRBJ2-5; D is ambiguous. The V gene's germline CDR1 is MNHNS and CDR2 SASEGT. CDR3 length equals 13 residues. Trimming removed 8 bases at V and 3 bases at J, with 13 bases between. CDR3: CASGRITKETQYF. CDR3 nucleotide sequence: TGTGCCAGCGGCCGAATAACGAAAGAGACCCAGTACTTC.

The CDR3: CASSARGTGRSGYTF. CDR3 sequence (DNA): TGTGCCAGCAGCGCCCGCGGGACAGGGAGAAGCGGCTACACCTTC. The chain uses TRBV9 and TRBJ1-2, with 9 bases matching TRBD1. Germline V gives CDR1 SGDLS, CDR2 YYNGEE. The CDR3 is 15 residues long. Trimming cost V 3 bases and J 8 bases; bases outside gene matches: 11. Looking up the rest from reference TRBV9 and TRBJ1-2 gives the full variable domain: DSGVTQTPKHLITATGQRVTLRCSPRSGDLSVYWYQQSLDQGLQFLIQYYNGEERAKGNILERFSAQQFPDLHSELNLSSLELGDSALYFCASSARGTGRSGYTFGSGTRLTVV.

The CDR3 sequence is CASSLEHNSPLHF. The DNA for the CDR3 is TGTGCCAGCAGCTTGGAGCATAATTCACCCCTCCACTTT. This sequence joins TRBV5-6 and TRBJ1-6; D gene unclear. The ends were cut back, 0 bases at V and 5 bases at J, with 3 bases in the middle. Germline values: CDR1 SGHDT, CDR2 YYEEEE. The CDR3 extends over 13 amino acids. Complete variable domain (other parts from reference TRBV5-6 and TRBJ1-6): DAGVTQSPTHLIKTRGQQVTLRCSPKSGHDTVSWYQQALGQGPQFIFQYYEEEERQRGNFPDRFSGHQFPNYSSELNVNALLLGDSALYLCASSLEHNSPLHFGNGTRLTVT.